These 20 T cell receptor beta chains share one sample of origin, sequenced in a study of siplizumab effects on memory and regulatory T cells. TCRdb keeps only in-frame clones here, not all; method: immunoSEQ multiplex PCR. This table has 99,000 or so clones, about 93% appearing once. Sequenced material: Tregs sorted from blood. Receptor source: a human donor in good health.

V usage is TRBV10-3 and J usage is TRBJ1-1, with D uncertain. Germline-derived CDR1 and CDR2 are ENHRY and SYGVKD. The CDR3 contains 13 residues. V dropped 7 bases and J dropped 1 base, with 10 bases sitting between them. The CDR3 here is CAITTQKNTEAFF. DNA of the CDR3: TGTGCCATCACCACACAGAAGAACACTGAAGCTTTCTTT.

The chain uses TRBV6-6 and TRBJ2-1, with D perhaps being TRBD1 or TRBD2 (6 bases each). Germline V gene data show CDR1 as MNHNY and CDR2 as SVGAGI (reference sequence). CDR3 size: 13 residues. Trimming took 2 bases from V and 8 from J, leaving 10 bases between them. The CDR3: CASSYGGGYEQFF. The CDR3 nucleotides are TGTGCCAGCAGTTACGGAGGGGGGTATGAGCAGTTCTTC.

The chain joins TRBV7-2 to TRBJ1-1; TRBD1 agrees at 11 bases. Germline V gives CDR1 SGHTA, CDR2 FQGNSA. With 5 bases clipped from V and 4 bases from J, the junction kept 3 bases outside the gene matches. The CDR3 covers 14 residues. CDR3 amino acids: CASSPGTGGTEAFF. The CDR3 bases are TGTGCCAGCAGCCCGGGGACAGGGGGCACTGAAGCTTTCTTT.

The chain is built from TRBV27 and TRBJ2-1; D might be TRBD1 (5 bases). The V gene's germline CDR1 is MNHEY and CDR2 SMNVEV (reference sequence). The ends were cut back, 3 bases at V and 8 bases at J, with 17 bases in the middle. The CDR3 consists of 15 residues. CDR3 loop: CASSLAGNPHDEQFF. The CDR3 DNA follows: TGTGCCAGCAGTTTGGCAGGGAACCCCCACGATGAGCAGTTCTTC.

The V call is TRBV19, the J call TRBJ1-2, with TRBD1 matching over 8 bases. V trimming: 4 bases; J trimming: 3 bases; junction bases outside the gene matches: 4. Germline-derived CDR1 and CDR2 are LNHDA and SQIVND (reference sequence). CDR3 length: 14 amino acids. The DNA of the CDR3 is TGTGCCAGTAGTAGGACAGGGAGTTACTATGGCTACACCTTC. The encoded protein is CASSRTGSYYGYTF. The entire variable domain, with the rest obtained from reference TRBV19 and TRBJ1-2, is as follows: DGGITQSPKYLFRKEGQNVTLSCEQNLNHDAMYWYRQDPGQGLRLIYYSQIVNDFQKGDIAEGYSVSREKKESFPLTVTSAQKNPTAFYLCASSRTGSYYGYTFGSGTRLTVV.

The chain has TRBV9 and TRBJ1-2; 8 bases match TRBD1. V dropped 0 bases and J dropped 7; count of bases not matched to a gene: 5. This CDR3 has 14 residues. Per germline, CDR1 SGDLS and CDR2 YYNGEE. CDR3 loop: CASSVEGQGAGYTF. CDR3 nucleotide sequence: TGTGCCAGCAGCGTAGAAGGGCAGGGGGCTGGCTACACCTTC.

The chain joins TRBV27 to TRBJ2-3; perhaps TRBD1 as D (5 bases). Looked up from germline, CDR1 is MNHEY and CDR2 is SMNVEV (reference sequence). This CDR3 comprises 16 residues. V dropped 4 bases and J dropped 0 bases, with 14 bases sitting between them. The DNA for the CDR3 is TGTGCCAGCAGTTCAGGGTCGGTCTCTAGCACAGATACGCAGTATTTT. This sequence encodes CASSSGSVSSTDTQYF.

In its sample, this clone was seen a few times. V usage is TRBV27 and J usage is TRBJ1-4; 10 bases agree with TRBD1. The CDR3 consists of 16 residues. J gave up 8 bases and V 3 bases, and 9 bases lay outside the gene matches. Germline CDR1 and CDR2: MNHEY and SMNVEV (reference sequence). CDR3 amino acids: CASSLGWTGGGEKLFF. The DNA for the CDR3 is TGTGCCAGCAGTTTGGGCTGGACAGGGGGAGGAGAAAAACTGTTTTTT.

The V call is TRBV6-5, the J call TRBJ1-1; D remains ambiguous. The CDR3 is 14 amino acids. Germline V lookup: CDR1 MNHEY, CDR2 SVGAGI. V lost 8 bases and J lost 5, with 18 bases in between. CDR3 region: CASANRAIATEAFF. DNA of the CDR3: TGTGCCAGCGCCAATAGGGCTATTGCAACTGAAGCTTTCTTT.

This clone was counted a few times. V is TRBV5-6 and J is TRBJ2-7, with TRBD1 as a possible D gene (5 bases). The CDR3 is 11 amino acids. V lost 1 base and J 6 bases, leaving 5 bases between the germline ends. Germline CDR1 and CDR2: SGHDT and YYEEEE. The CDR3 spells CASSLTGEQYF. CDR3 sequence (DNA): TGTGCCAGCAGCTTGACAGGCGAGCAGTACTTC.

The chain links TRBV9 to TRBJ2-5; a possible D gene is TRBD2 (7 bases). The CDR3 sequence is 14 residues long. V shed 3 bases and J shed 4 bases, with 13 bases lying between them. Germline V gene lookup returns CDR1 SGDLS and CDR2 YYNGEE. The CDR3 protein is CASSATGRVETQYF. The DNA of the CDR3 is TGTGCCAGCAGCGCAACAGGGAGGGTAGAGACCCAGTACTTC.

The CDR3 bases are TGTGCCAGCAGCTTCTCGACTAGGGGGGCCACGTACCAAGAGACCCAGTACTTC. Its protein is CASSFSTRGATYQETQYF. The chain carries TRBV5-6 and TRBJ2-5, with D perhaps given as TRBD1 or TRBD2 (6 bases each). This CDR3 region has 18 residues. V was cut by 2 bases and J by 0 bases, with 20 bases left in between. CDR1 is SGHDT, CDR2 YYEEEE, per germline. Full variable domain (outside the CDR3, taken from reference TRBV5-6 and TRBJ2-5): DAGVTQSPTHLIKTRGQQVTLRCSPKSGHDTVSWYQQALGQGPQFIFQYYEEEERQRGNFPDRFSGHQFPNYSSELNVNALLLGDSALYLCASSFSTRGATYQETQYFGPGTRLLVL.

This chain uses TRBV19 with TRBJ2-3; TRBD1 agrees at 10 bases. V lost 5 bases, J lost 4 bases, and 9 bases stayed unmatched. This CDR3 has 16 residues. CDR1 and CDR2 from the germline V gene are LNHDA and SQIVND (reference sequence). CDR3 DNA: TGTGCCAGTAGTCCCGGGACAGGGGATCATGCAGATACGCAGTATTTT. It specifies CASSPGTGDHADTQYF.

This clone appeared a single time. The genes are TRBV7-8 and TRBJ1-2; 7 positions agree with TRBD1. The length of the CDR3 is 15 residues. Unmatched junction bases numbered 5, after V lost 3 bases and J lost 1 base. Germline V gene lookup returns CDR1 SGHVS and CDR2 FQNEAQ. DNA for the CDR3: TGTGCCAGCAGCTTTACTACAGGGGTTAACTATGGCTACACCTTC. Its protein is CASSFTTGVNYGYTF.

The rearrangement uses TRBV10-3 and TRBJ1-2; weak D call: TRBD1 (5 bases). Germline V gene lookup returns CDR1 ENHRY and CDR2 SYGVKD. The CDR3 extends over 16 amino acids. Deletions cut 4 bases from V and 4 bases from J, with 19 bases between. The CDR3 coding sequence is TGTGCCATCAGTGGCCTCGGGGGGACGGAGAGCTATGGCTACACCTTC. Protein product: CAISGLGGTESYGYTF.

The rearrangement uses TRBV5-6 and TRBJ1-2; D gene unclear. The germline V and J ends were trimmed by 0 bases and 7 bases, with 16 bases remaining between them. Per germline, CDR1 SGHDT and CDR2 YYEEEE. The CDR3 consists of 15 residues. The CDR3 sequence: CASSLVGRDLFGYTF. CDR3 DNA: TGTGCCAGCAGCTTGGTTGGCAGAGATCTATTTGGCTACACCTTC.

The chain carries TRBV27 and TRBJ1-5; tentative D call: TRBD1 (5 bases). CDR1 and CDR2 from the germline V gene are MNHEY and SMNVEV (reference sequence). The CDR3 loop spans 15 amino acids. Trimming removed 0 bases from V and 6 bases from J, with 12 bases in between. Here the CDR3 DNA reads TGTGCCAGCAGTTTATCCCGATGGGGGAGTCAGCCCCAGCATTTT. Its translation: CASSLSRWGSQPQHF.

The chain has TRBV13 and TRBJ2-5, with 9 bases that match TRBD2. Germline V CDR1 and CDR2: PRHDT, FYEKMQ (reference sequence). The CDR3 consists of 17 residues. V was clipped by 5 bases and J by 4 bases; unmatched bases: 14. In DNA form, the CDR3 reads TGTGCCAGCAGCGGACGACTAGCGGACGGCCTTGGAGAGACCCAGTACTTC. Its protein product is CASSGRLADGLGETQYF.

The chain links TRBV30 to TRBJ2-2, with 9 bases identical to TRBD1. The CDR3 spans 14 residues. Per the germline V gene, CDR1 is GTSNPN and CDR2 is SVGIG (reference sequence). Trimming removed 8 bases from V and 5 bases from J; junction bases left unmatched: 9. The chain's CDR3 is CARHGTGSTGELFF. For the CDR3, the DNA is TGTGCCAGACACGGGACAGGGTCTACCGGGGAGCTGTTTTTT.

The chain uses TRBV10-3 and TRBJ1-1; a possible D gene is TRBD1 (5 bases). Germline CDR1 reads ENHRY; CDR2 reads SYGVKD. The germline V and J ends were trimmed by 2 bases and 6 bases, with 13 bases remaining between them. This CDR3 has 14 amino acids. The CDR3 coding sequence is TGTGCCATCAGTGAGGGGGACGCGGCCGCTGAAGCTTTCTTT. Amino acids: CAISEGDAAAEAFF.